This T cell receptor beta chain was captured in a study of molecular identifiers for immune sequencing clone quantification. Study outcomes and limitations: Jurkat TCR RNA spiked in from one cell (amid about 1 million naive cells) was reportedly detectable.

This clonotype was counted many times. Antigen unknown. The ends were cut back, 3 bases at V and 6 bases at J, with 12 bases in the middle. Per the germline V gene, CDR1 is GTSNPN and CDR2 is SVGIG (reference sequence). CDR3 length equals 13 residues. Listed TCR primers, together with previously described methods, were used for the bulk TCR libraries. In TCRdb, the PCR reads were re-called with MiXCR into one record per CDR3 protein. The sample lists 400,000 to 600,000 distinct CDR3 sequences; about a fifth were seen once. The authors gated naive CD8 T cells as CD8+CD4-CCR7+CD45RA+ for sorting. The chain combines TRBV30 with TRBJ2-1, with D perhaps matching TRBD1 (6 bases). The clonotype was recovered from a human donor in good health. Some libraries in this study had Jurkat cell RNA spiked in. The sequenced sample was naive CD8+ T cells from blood, with Jurkat cell RNA spiked in. This sample's subset: FACS-sorted CD8+CD4-CCR7+CD45RA+ naive T cells. In nucleotides, the CDR3 is TGTGCCTGGAGAACGACAGGAGTCAATGAGCAGTTCTTC. This sequence encodes CAWRTTGVNEQFF.